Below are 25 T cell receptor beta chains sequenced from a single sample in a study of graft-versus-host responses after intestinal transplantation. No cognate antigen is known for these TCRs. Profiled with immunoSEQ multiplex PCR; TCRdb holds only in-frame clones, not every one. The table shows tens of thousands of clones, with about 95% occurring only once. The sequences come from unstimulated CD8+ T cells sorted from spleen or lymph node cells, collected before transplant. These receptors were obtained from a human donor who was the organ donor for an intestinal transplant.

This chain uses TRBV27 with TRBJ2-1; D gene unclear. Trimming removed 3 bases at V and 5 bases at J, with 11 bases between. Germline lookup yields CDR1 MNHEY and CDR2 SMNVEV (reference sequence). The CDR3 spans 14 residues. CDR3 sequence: CASSFPFSNNEQFF. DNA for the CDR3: TGTGCCAGCAGTTTTCCGTTTTCGAACAATGAGCAGTTCTTC.

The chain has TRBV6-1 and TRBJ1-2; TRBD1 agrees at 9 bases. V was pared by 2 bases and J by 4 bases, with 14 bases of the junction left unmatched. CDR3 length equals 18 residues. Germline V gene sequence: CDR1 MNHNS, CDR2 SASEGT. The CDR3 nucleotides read TGTGCCAGCAGTGAAAATTGGGGGGACAGGGCGAGTTTCTATGGCTACACCTTC. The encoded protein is CASSENWGDRASFYGYTF.

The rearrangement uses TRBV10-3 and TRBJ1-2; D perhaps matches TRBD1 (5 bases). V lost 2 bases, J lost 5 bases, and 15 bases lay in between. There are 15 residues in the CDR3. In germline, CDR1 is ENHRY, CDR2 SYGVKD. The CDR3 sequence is CAISEDLSGLYGYTF. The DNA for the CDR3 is TGTGCCATCAGTGAGGACCTCTCAGGGCTTTATGGCTACACCTTC.

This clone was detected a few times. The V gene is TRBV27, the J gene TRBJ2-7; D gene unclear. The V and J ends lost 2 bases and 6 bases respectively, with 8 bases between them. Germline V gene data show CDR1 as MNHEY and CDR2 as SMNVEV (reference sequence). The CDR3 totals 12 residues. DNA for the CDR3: TGTGCCAGCAGTTTAGACGGTAGCGAGCAGTACTTC. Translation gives CASSLDGSEQYF.

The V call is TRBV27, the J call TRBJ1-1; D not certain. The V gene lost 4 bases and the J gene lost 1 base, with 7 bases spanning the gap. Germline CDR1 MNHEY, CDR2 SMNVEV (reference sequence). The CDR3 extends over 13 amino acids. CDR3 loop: CASSSKKNTEAFF. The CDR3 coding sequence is TGTGCCAGCAGTTCTAAAAAGAACACTGAAGCTTTCTTT.

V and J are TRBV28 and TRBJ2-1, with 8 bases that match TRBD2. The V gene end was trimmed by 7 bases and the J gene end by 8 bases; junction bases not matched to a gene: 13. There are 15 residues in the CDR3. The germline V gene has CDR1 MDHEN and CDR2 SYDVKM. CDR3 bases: TGTGCCAGCAATTATGGGCCGGGAGGGTCGGATGAGCAGTTCTTC. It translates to CASNYGPGGSDEQFF. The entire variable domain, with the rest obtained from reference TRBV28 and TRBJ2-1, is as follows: DVKVTQSSRYLVKRTGEKVFLECVQDMDHENMFWYRQDPGLGLRLIYFSYDVKMKEKGDIPEGYSVSREKKERFSLILESASTNQTSMYLCASNYGPGGSDEQFFGPGTRLTVL.

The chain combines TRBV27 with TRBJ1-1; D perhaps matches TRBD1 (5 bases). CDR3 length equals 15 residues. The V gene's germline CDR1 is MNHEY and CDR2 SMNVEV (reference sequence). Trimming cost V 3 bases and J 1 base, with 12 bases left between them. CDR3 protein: CASSFHLGGNTEAFF. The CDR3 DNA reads TGTGCCAGCAGTTTTCACCTGGGGGGGAACACTGAAGCTTTCTTT.

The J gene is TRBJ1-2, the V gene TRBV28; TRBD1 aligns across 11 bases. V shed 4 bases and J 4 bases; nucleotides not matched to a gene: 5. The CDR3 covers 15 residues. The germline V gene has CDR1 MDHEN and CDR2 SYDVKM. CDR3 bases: TGTGCCAGCAGTTGGGACAGGGGGGTGGGCTATGGCTACACCTTC. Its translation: CASSWDRGVGYGYTF.

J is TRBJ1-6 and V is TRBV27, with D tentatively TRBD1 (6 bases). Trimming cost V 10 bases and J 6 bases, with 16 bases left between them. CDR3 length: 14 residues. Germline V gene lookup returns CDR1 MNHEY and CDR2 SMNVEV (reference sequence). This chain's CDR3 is CATRPGQSNSPLHF. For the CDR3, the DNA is TGTGCCACCAGACCAGGACAGTCTAATTCACCCCTCCACTTT.

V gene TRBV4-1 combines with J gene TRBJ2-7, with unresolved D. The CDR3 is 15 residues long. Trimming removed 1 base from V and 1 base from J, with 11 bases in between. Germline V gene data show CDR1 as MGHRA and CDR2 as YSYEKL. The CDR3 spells CASSQAVAASYEQYF. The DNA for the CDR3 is TGCGCCAGCAGCCAAGCGGTCGCAGCTTCCTACGAGCAGTACTTC.

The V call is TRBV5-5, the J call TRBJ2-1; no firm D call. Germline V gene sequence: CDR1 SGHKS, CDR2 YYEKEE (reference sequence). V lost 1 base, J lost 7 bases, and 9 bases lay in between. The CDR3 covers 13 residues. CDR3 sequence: CASSLSLINEQFF. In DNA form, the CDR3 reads TGTGCCAGCAGCTTGAGTTTAATAAATGAGCAGTTCTTC. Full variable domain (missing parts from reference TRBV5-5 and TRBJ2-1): DAGVTQSPTHLIKTRGQQVTLRCSPISGHKSVSWYQQVLGQGPQFIFQYYEKEERGRGNFPDRFSARQFPNYSSELNVNALLLGDSALYLCASSLSLINEQFFGPGTRLTVL.

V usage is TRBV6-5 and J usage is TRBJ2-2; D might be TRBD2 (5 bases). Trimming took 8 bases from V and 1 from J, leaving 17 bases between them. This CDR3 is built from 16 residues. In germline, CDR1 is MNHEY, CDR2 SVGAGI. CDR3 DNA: TGTGCCAGCCGCTACTATTTCGGGGAGAACACCGGGGAGCTGTTTTTT. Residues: CASRYYFGENTGELFF.

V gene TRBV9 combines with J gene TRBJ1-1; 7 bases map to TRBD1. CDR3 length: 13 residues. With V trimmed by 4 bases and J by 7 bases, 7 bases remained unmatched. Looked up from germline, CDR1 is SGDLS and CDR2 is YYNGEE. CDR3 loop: CASSTGTDSEAFF. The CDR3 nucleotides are TGTGCCAGCAGCACCGGGACAGATAGTGAAGCTTTCTTT.

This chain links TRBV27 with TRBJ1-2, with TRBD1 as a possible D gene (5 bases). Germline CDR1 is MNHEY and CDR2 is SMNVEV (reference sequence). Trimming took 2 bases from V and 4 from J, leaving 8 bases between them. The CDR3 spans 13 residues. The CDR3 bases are TGTGCCAGCAGTTTAGGGGGATCCTATGGCTACACCTTC. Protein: CASSLGGSYGYTF.

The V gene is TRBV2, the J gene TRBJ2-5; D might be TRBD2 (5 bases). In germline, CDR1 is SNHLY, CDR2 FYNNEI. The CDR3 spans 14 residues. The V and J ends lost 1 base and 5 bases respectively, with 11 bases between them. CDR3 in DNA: TGTGCCAGCAGTGAAGGGAGAGGGTTGGAGACCCAGTACTTC. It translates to CASSEGRGLETQYF.

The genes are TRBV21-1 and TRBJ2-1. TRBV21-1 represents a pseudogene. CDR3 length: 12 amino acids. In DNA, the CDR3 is TGTGCCAGCAGAAAGGGTTTGAATGAGCAGTTCTTC. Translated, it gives CASRKGLNEQFF.

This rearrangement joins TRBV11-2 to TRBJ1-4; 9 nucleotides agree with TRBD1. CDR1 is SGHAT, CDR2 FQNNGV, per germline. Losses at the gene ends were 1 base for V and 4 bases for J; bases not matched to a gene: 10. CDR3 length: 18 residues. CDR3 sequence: CASSLANRDRAVNEKLFF. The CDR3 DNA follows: TGTGCCAGCAGCTTAGCAAATCGGGACAGGGCGGTTAATGAAAAACTGTTTTTT.

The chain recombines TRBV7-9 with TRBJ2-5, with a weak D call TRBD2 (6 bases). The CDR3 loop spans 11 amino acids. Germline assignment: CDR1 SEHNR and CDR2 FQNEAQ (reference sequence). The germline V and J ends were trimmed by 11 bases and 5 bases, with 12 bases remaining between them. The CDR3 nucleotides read TGTGCCGGGAGGACGGGCGAGACCCAGTACTTC. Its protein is CAGRTGETQYF.

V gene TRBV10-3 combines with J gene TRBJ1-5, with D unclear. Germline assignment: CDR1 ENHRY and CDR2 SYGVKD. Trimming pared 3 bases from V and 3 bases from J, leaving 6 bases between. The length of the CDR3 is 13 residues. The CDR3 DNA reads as TGTGCCATCAGTGATTCGGTCAATCAGCCCCAGCATTTT. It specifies CAISDSVNQPQHF.

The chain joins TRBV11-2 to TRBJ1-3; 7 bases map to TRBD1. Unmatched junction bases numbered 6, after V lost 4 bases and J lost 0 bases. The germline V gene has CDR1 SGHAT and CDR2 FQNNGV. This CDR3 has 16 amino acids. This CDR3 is CASSSGQAFSGNTIYF. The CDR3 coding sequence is TGTGCCAGCAGCTCAGGACAGGCCTTCTCTGGAAACACCATATATTTT.

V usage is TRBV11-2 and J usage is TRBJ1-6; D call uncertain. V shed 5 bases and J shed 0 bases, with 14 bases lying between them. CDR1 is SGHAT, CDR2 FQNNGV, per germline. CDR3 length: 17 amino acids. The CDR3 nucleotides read TGTGCCAGCAGCCCCCTCCCTATCCACTCCTATAATTCACCCCTCCACTTT. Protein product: CASSPLPIHSYNSPLHF.

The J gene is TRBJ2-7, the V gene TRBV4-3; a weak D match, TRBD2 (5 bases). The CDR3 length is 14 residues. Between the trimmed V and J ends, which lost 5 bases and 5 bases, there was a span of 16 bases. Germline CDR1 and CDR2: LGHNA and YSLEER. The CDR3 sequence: CASSSYPGIDEQYF. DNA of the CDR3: TGCGCCAGCAGCTCTTACCCCGGGATAGACGAGCAGTACTTC.

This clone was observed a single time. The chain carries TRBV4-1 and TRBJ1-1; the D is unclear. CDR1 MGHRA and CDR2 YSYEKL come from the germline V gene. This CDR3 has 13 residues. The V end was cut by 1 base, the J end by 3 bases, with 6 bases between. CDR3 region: CASSQAGYTEAFF. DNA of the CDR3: TGCGCCAGCAGCCAAGCGGGGTACACTGAAGCTTTCTTT.

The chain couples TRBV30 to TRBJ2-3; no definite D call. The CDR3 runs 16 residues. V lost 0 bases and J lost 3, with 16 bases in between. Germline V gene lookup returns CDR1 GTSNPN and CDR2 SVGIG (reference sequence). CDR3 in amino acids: CAWSVLLAVDTDTQYF. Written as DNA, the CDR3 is TGTGCCTGGAGTGTATTATTGGCGGTGGATACAGATACGCAGTATTTT.

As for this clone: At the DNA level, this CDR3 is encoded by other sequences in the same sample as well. This CDR3 reads CASGLAGGGTDTQYF. The CDR3 DNA is TGTGCTAGTGGTTTAGCAGGGGGTGGAACAGATACGCAGTATTTT. V usage is TRBV12-5 and J usage is TRBJ2-3, with 7 bases fitting TRBD1. Germline V gene sequence: CDR1 LGHNT, CDR2 FRNRAP. The V and J ends lost 3 bases and 3 bases, in that order; junction bases with no gene match: 6. The CDR3 loop spans 15 amino acids.